The 15 T cell receptor beta chains presented below share a single source sample, sequenced in a study of blood T cell repertoires in COVID-19. Assay used: immunoSEQ multiplex PCR; TCRdb lists only in-frame clones, some missing. Counted here are under 200,000 clones, about three quarters occurring once; the ten biggest clones make up around 2.8%. The sample comprised peripheral blood. These receptors were taken from a man in his 70s with acute or convalescent COVID-19.

This clone was seen only once. The genes are TRBV19 and TRBJ1-5; 8 nucleotides match TRBD1. J was trimmed by 6 bases and V by 3 bases; bases with no gene match: 13. The CDR3 spans 17 residues. CDR1 and CDR2 from the germline V gene are LNHDA and SQIVND (reference sequence). The CDR3 DNA is TGTGCCAGTAGTATTCTTACCGGGACAGGTAGAGGTCAGCCCCAGCATTTT. Its protein product is CASSILTGTGRGQPQHF.

The CDR3 spells CASSQQGFGYTF. The DNA for the CDR3 is TGTGCCAGCAGCCAACAGGGGTTTGGCTACACCTTC. This chain links TRBV6-5 with TRBJ1-2; 7 bases fit TRBD1. Germline CDR1 MNHEY, CDR2 SVGAGI. The CDR3 length is 12 residues. The J segment lost 7 bases and the V segment lost 6 bases, leaving 5 bases of the junction unmatched.

The chain couples TRBV24-1 to TRBJ2-3, with D uncertain. V dropped 0 bases and J dropped 6 bases, with 6 bases sitting between them. The V gene's germline CDR1 is KGHDR and CDR2 SFDVKD. This CDR3 has 13 amino acids. CDR3 protein: CATSDLFADTQYF. The CDR3 DNA reads as TGTGCCACCAGTGATTTGTTTGCGGATACGCAGTATTTT.

The J gene is TRBJ1-2, the V gene TRBV27; D might be TRBD1 (6 bases). Trimming stripped 6 bases from V and 5 bases from J, with 16 bases between. The CDR3 has 14 residues. Germline V gene data show CDR1 as MNHEY and CDR2 as SMNVEV (reference sequence). CDR3 in amino acids: CASRNHRDGYGYTF. CDR3 DNA: TGTGCCAGCAGGAACCACAGGGACGGGTATGGCTACACCTTC.

This clone was counted many times. The CDR3 is CASSIFQGGQGLGELFF. The CDR3 nucleotides are TGTGCCAGTAGTATATTCCAGGGAGGACAGGGACTCGGGGAGCTGTTTTTT. The chain combines TRBV19 with TRBJ2-2; 8 nucleotides align to TRBD1. The germline gives CDR1 LNHDA, CDR2 SQIVND (reference sequence). Germline trimming cut 2 bases from V and 7 bases from J; bases unmatched to any gene: 12. CDR3 length equals 17 residues. The full variable domain, completed using reference TRBV19 and TRBJ2-2, is DGGITQSPKYLFRKEGQNVTLSCEQNLNHDAMYWYRQDPGQGLRLIYYSQIVNDFQKGDIAEGYSVSREKKESFPLTVTSAQKNPTAFYLCASSIFQGGQGLGELFFGEGSRLTVL.

This clone was counted a few times. The J gene is TRBJ2-5, the V gene TRBV19; 8 positions agree with TRBD2. The length of the CDR3 is 16 residues. V gave up 2 bases and J gave up 1 base; unmatched junction bases: 6. Per germline, CDR1 LNHDA and CDR2 SQIVND (reference sequence). The CDR3: CASSIRVSGIQETQYF. CDR3 bases: TGTGCCAGTAGTATAAGGGTTAGCGGGATCCAAGAGACCCAGTACTTC.

V usage is TRBV10-3 and J usage is TRBJ2-2, with no clear D. Germline values: CDR1 ENHRY, CDR2 SYGVKD. V lost 4 bases and J 0 bases, leaving 12 bases between the germline ends. This CDR3 has 16 residues. As DNA, the CDR3 is TGTGCCATCAGTGGGTTGGCAGGAACGAACACCGGGGAGCTGTTTTTT. Protein: CAISGLAGTNTGELFF.

J is TRBJ2-1 and V is TRBV28, with 9 bases that match TRBD2. The CDR3 consists of 12 residues. The V and J ends lost 6 bases and 12 bases, in that order; junction bases with no gene match: 6. CDR1 is MDHEN, CDR2 SYDVKM, per germline. CDR3 residues: CASSSLAGRQFF. CDR3 nucleotides: TGTGCCAGCAGCTCGCTAGCGGGGAGGCAGTTCTTC.

The chain combines TRBV19 with TRBJ1-4; D is uncertain. This CDR3 has 16 residues. CDR1 is LNHDA and CDR2 is SQIVND in the germline V gene (reference sequence). V lost 6 bases to trimming and J lost 0 bases, with 14 bases between them. The chain's CDR3 is CASRLEAVATNEKLFF. For the CDR3, the DNA is TGTGCCAGTAGGTTGGAGGCAGTTGCAACTAATGAAAAACTGTTTTTT.

A few counts support this clone. The rearrangement links TRBV7-6 to TRBJ2-3, with TRBD2 identical over 7 bases. In germline, CDR1 is SGHVS, CDR2 FNYEAQ. The CDR3 is 17 amino acids. V was pared by 0 bases and J by 0 bases, with 6 bases of the junction left unmatched. The CDR3 here is CASSLARRGRSTDTQYF. Here the CDR3 DNA reads TGTGCCAGCAGCTTAGCTCGGCGGGGGAGGAGCACAGATACGCAGTATTTT.

The rearrangement links TRBV6-5 to TRBJ2-2, with D possibly being TRBD2 (5 bases). Germline CDR1 reads MNHEY; CDR2 reads SVGAGI. This CDR3 has 13 amino acids. Trimming took off 4 bases at V and 5 bases at J, with 8 bases between the two ends. The CDR3 loop reads CASSFPGTGELFF. CDR3 sequence (DNA): TGTGCCAGCAGTTTCCCGGGGACCGGGGAGCTGTTTTTT.

This clone was counted between two and nine times. This chain connects TRBV27 to TRBJ2-3; weak D call: TRBD2 (5 bases). In germline, CDR1 is MNHEY, CDR2 SMNVEV (reference sequence). CDR3 length: 15 residues. The V end was cut by 2 bases, the J end by 2 bases, with 11 bases between. The CDR3 here is CASSLGLAFTDTQYF. The CDR3 nucleotides read TGTGCCAGCAGTTTAGGGCTAGCTTTCACAGATACGCAGTATTTT.

This clone has just a few counts. This chain joins TRBV6-5 and TRBJ2-2; D remains unclear. The CDR3 covers 14 residues. The V end lost 0 bases, the J end lost 1 base, and 3 bases lay between the germline ends. CDR1 and CDR2 (germline): MNHEY, SVGAGI. The chain's CDR3 is CASSYSQNTGELFF. The CDR3 DNA reads TGTGCCAGCAGTTACTCCCAGAACACCGGGGAGCTGTTTTTT.

This clone was recorded only once. V gene TRBV21-1 combines with J gene TRBJ2-7; TRBD2, the D gene given by the table, was not confirmed from the DNA. TRBV21-1 is a recognized pseudogene. The CDR3 sequence is 15 residues long. The chain's CDR3 is CASSNMAGPGLEQYF. The CDR3 DNA reads as TGTGCCAGCAGCAACATGGCGGGGCCCGGACTCGAGCAGTACTTC.

The genes are TRBV25-1 and TRBJ1-2, with no clear D. Germline loops: CDR1 MGHDK, CDR2 SYGVNS. The CDR3 has 15 amino acids. Trimming left V 5 bases short and J 0 bases short, with 13 bases between. DNA for the CDR3: TGTGCCAGCAGTCCCCTGGAGCCCACTAACTATGGCTACACCTTC. Translation: CASSPLEPTNYGYTF.